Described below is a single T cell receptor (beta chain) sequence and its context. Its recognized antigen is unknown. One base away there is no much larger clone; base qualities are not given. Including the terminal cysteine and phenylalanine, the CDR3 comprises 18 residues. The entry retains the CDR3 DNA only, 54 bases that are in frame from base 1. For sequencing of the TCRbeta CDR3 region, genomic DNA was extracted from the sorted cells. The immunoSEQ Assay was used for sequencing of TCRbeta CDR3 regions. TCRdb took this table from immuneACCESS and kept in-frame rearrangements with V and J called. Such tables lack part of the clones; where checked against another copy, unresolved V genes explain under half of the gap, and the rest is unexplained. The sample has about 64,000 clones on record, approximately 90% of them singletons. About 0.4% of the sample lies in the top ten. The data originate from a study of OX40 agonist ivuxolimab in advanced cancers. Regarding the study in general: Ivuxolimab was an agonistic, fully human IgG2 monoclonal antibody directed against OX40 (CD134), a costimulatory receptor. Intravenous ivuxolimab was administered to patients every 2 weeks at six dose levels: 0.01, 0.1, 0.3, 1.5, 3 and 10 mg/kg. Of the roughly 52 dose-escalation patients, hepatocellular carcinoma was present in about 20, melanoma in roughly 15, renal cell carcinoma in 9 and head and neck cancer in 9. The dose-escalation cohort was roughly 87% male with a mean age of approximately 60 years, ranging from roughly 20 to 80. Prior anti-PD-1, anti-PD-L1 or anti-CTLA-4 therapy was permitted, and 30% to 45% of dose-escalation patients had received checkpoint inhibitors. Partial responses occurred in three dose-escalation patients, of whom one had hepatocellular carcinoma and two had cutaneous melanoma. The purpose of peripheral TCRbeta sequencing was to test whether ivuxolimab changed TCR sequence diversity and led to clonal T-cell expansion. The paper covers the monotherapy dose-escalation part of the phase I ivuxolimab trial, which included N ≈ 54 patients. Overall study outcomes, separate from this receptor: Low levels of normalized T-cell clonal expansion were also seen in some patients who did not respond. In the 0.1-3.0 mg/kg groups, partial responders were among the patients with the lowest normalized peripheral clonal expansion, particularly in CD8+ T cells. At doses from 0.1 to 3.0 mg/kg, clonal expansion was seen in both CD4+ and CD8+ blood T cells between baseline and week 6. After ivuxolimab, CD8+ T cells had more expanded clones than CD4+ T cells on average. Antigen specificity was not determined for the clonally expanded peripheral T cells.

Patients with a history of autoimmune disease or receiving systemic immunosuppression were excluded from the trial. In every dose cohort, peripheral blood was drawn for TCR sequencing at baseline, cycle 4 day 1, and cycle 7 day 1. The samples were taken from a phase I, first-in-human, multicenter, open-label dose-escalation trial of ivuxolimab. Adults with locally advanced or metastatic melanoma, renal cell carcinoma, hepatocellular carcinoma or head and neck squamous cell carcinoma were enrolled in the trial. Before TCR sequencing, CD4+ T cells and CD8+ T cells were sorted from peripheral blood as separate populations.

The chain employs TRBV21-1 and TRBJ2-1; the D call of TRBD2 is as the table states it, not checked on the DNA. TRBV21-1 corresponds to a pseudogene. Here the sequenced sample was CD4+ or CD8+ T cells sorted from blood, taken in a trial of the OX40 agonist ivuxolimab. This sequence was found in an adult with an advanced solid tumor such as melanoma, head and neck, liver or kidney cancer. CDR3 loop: CASSKRDWGSVPHNEQFF. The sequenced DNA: TGTGCCAGCAGCAAAAGGGACTGGGGCAGCGTACCCCACAATGAGCAGTTCTTC.